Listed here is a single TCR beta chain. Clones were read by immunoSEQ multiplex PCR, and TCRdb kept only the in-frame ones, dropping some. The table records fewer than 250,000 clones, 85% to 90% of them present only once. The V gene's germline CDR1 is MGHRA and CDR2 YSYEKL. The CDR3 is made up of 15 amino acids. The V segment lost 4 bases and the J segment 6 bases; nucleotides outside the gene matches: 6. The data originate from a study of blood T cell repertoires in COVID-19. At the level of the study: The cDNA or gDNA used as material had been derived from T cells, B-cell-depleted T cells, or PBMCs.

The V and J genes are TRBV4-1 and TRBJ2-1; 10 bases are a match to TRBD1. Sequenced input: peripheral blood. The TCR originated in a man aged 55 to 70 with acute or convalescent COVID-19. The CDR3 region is CASSPRQGAGNEQFF. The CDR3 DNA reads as TGCGCCAGCAGCCCCCGACAGGGGGCCGGCAATGAGCAGTTCTTC.